This paragraph reports one T cell receptor (beta chain). What it recognizes is unknown. The data belong to a study of human thymus T cells. Study observations and caveats: Thymic and blood repertoires seemed to favor certain V and J genes. The related literature has documented a marked overlap of thymic repertoires among unrelated individuals.

During corrective heart surgery, resections were taken, and the thymus tissue came from them. Serving as donors were healthy Finnish infants, each of whom was having open corrective surgery for congenital heart defects. V lost 1 base to trimming and J lost 12 bases, with 10 bases between them. This CDR3 has 11 residues. The germline V gene has CDR1 LNHDA and CDR2 SQIVND (reference sequence). Only in-frame clones appear in the TCRdb table, and some are missing; sequencing was by immunoSEQ multiplex PCR. The table lists 86,000 or so clones, just over 95% of them singletons, with roughly 0.03% in the top ten.

Material: thymus tissue. The chain recombines TRBV19 with TRBJ2-7; tentatively, D is TRBD2 (5 bases). This sequence was found in a boy under three years old with a congenital heart defect but otherwise immunologically healthy. The CDR3 spells CASSIGRSWYF. In DNA form, the CDR3 reads TGTGCCAGTAGTATAGGGAGGTCATGGTACTTC.